This T cell receptor (beta chain) was recovered during a study of T cells in Graves' hyperthyroidism and ophthalmopathy. This clonotype was seen only a few times. The antigen remains undetermined. The CDR3 extends over 15 amino acids. Trimming cost V 4 bases and J 9 bases; bases outside gene matches: 14. Looked up from germline, CDR1 is MGHRA and CDR2 is YSYEKL. Study-level points and caveats: Model-based prediction identified ophthalmopathy a median 6.5 months prior to its onset. A model built on 13 V-J features separated ophthalmopathy from stable hyperthyroidism.

RNA transcripts provided the source from which TCR beta CDR3 regions were amplified. With the HTBI primer set, the TCR CDR3 went through a first round of RT-PCR. TCRdb called the multiplex PCR reads again in MiXCR, with one record for every CDR3 protein. The data hold roughly 700,000 distinct CDR3 sequences, with approximately 15% observed a single time. Graves' hyperthyroidism showing no ophthalmopathy progression within 18 months was considered stable. The authors obtained PBMCs from roughly 10 ml of fresh peripheral blood. This chain links TRBV4-1 with TRBJ1-1, with 7 bases identical to TRBD1. The TCR comes from a woman aged 18-30 years with Graves' hyperthyroidism. Sequencing was performed on blood. The CDR3 protein is CASSLKTTGDYQAFF. In nucleotides, the CDR3 is TGCGCCAGCAGCCTAAAGACCACAGGGGACTACCAAGCTTTCTTT.